The TCR beta chain under discussion was sequenced for a study of response to subunit inactivated influenza vaccine. Study-wide results and limits: The study's authors posited that every seasonal influenza vaccination enlists few new T cells.

As regards this clonotype: Its specificity is unknown.

TCRdb re-analysed the RT-PCR reads in MiXCR, keeping a single row per CDR3 protein. Here the sample spans a few hundred thousand distinct CDR3 sequences, less than 25% being singletons. V lost 7 bases and J 0 bases, leaving 11 bases between the germline ends. The CDR3 loop spans 13 amino acids. Germline assignment: CDR1 SQVTM and CDR2 ANQGSEA. This chain links TRBV29-1 with TRBJ2-3, with D possibly matching TRBD2 (6 bases). The sequencing here drew on PBMCs from blood, taken approximately 22 months after vaccination. The TCR originated in a man aged 45 to 75 who received an inactivated influenza vaccine. The CDR3 region has the DNA TGCAGCGCCGCGGGGCTGAGCACAGATACGCAGTATTTT. Translation: CSAAGLSTDTQYF.